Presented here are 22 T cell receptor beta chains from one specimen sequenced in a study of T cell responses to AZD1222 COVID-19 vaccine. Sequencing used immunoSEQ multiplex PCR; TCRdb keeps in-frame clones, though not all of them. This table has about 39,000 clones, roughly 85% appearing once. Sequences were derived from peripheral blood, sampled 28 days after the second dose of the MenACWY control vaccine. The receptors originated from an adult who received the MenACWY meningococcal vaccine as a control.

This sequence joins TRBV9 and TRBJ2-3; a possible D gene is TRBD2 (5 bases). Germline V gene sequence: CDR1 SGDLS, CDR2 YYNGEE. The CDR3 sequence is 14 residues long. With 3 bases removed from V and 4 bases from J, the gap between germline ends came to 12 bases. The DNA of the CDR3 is TGTGCCAGCAGCGCGGGGAGACTCCCAGATACGCAGTATTTT. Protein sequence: CASSAGRLPDTQYF.

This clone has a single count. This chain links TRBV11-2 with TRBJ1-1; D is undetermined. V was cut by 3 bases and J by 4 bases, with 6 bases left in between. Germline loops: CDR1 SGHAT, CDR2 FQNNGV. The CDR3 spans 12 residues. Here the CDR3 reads CASSFWGTEAFF. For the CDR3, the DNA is TGTGCCAGCAGCTTCTGGGGCACTGAAGCTTTCTTT.

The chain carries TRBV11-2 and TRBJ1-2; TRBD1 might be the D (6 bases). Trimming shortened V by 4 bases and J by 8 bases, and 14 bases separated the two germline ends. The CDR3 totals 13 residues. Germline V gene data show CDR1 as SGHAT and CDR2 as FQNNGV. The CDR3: CASSSPGAPGYTF. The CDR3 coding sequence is TGTGCCAGCAGCTCTCCAGGGGCCCCCGGCTACACCTTC.

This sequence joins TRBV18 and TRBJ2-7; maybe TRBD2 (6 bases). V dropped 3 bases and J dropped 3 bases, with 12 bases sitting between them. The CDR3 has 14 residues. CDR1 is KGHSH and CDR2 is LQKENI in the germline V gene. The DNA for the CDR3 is TGTGCCAGCTCACCGTCCGGGACTTACTACGAGCAGTACTTC. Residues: CASSPSGTYYEQYF.

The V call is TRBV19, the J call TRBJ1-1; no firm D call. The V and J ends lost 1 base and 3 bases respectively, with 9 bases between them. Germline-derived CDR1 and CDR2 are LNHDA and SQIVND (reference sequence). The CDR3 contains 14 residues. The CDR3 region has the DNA TGTGCCAGTAGTATAGTAGCCTCGGACACTGAAGCTTTCTTT. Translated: CASSIVASDTEAFF.

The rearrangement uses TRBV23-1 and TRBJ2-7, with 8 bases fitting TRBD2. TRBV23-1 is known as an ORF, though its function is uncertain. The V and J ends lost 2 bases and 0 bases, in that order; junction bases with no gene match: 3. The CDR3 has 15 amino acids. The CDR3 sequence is CASSQLAGLSYEQYF. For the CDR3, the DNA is TGCGCCAGCAGTCAACTAGCGGGCCTCTCCTACGAGCAGTACTTC.

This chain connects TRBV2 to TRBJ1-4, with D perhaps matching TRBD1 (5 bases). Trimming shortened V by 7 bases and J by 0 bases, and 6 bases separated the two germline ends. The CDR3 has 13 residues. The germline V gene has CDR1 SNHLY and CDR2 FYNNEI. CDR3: CASTGATNEKLFF. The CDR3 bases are TGTGCCAGCACGGGGGCAACTAATGAAAAACTGTTTTTT. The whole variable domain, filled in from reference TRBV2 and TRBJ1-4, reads EPEVTQTPSHQVTQMGQEVILRCVPISNHLYFYWYRQILGQKVEFLVSFYNNEISEKSEIFDDQFSVERPDGSNFTLKIRSTKLEDSAMYFCASTGATNEKLFFGSGTQLSVL.

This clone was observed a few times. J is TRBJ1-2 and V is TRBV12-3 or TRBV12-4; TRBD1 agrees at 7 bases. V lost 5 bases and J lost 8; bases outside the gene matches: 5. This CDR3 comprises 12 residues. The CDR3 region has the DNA TGTGCCAGCAGTCGACAGGGTTTCGGCTACACCTTC. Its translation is CASSRQGFGYTF.

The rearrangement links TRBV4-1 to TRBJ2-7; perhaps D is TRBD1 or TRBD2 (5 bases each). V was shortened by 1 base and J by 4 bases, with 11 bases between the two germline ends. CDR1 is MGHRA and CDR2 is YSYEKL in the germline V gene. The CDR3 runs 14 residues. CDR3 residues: CASSQGDGLYEQYF. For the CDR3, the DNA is TGCGCCAGCAGCCAAGGGGACGGCCTTTACGAGCAGTACTTC.

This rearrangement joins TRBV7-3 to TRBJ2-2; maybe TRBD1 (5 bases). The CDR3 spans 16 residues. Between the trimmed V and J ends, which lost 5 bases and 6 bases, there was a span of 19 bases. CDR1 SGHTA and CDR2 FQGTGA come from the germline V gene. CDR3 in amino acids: CASSIWGKGRPGELFF. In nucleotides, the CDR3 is TGTGCCAGCAGCATTTGGGGAAAGGGGCGTCCCGGGGAGCTGTTTTTT.

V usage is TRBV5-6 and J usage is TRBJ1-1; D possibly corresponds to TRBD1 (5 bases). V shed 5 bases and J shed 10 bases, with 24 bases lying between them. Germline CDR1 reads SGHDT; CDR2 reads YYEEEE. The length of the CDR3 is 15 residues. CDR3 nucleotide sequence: TGTGCCAGCAGTCCCTTTTTTTCGGGGCCCAGACCAGCTTTCTTT. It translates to CASSPFFSGPRPAFF.

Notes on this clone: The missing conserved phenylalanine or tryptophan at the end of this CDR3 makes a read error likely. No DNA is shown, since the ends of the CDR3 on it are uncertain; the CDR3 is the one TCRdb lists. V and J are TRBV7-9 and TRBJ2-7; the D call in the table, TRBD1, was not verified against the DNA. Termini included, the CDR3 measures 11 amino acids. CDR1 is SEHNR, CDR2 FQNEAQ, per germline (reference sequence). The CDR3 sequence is CASSYGQGWSL.

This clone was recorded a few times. As DNA, the CDR3 is TGTGCCAGCAGCTTGGGGGACACCGGGGAGCTGTTTTTT. Its protein product is CASSLGDTGELFF. This rearrangement joins TRBV5-5 to TRBJ2-2, with D unresolved. V dropped 0 bases and J dropped 3 bases, with 3 bases sitting between them. Germline V gene data show CDR1 as SGHKS and CDR2 as YYEKEE (reference sequence). The CDR3 has 13 residues.

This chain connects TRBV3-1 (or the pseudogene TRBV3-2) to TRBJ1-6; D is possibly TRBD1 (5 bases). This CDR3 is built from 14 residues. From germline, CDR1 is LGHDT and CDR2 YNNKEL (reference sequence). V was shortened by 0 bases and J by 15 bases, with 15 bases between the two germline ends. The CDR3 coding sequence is TGTGCCAGCAGCCAAGAAGGAGGACACCCAATCCTCCACTTT. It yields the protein CASSQEGGHPILHF.

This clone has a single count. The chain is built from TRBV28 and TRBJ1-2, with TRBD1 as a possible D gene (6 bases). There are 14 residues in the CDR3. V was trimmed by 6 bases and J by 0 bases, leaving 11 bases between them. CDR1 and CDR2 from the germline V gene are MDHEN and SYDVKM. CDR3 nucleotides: TGTGCCAGCAGGCGGGACACGGCTAACTATGGCTACACCTTC. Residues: CASRRDTANYGYTF.

The CDR3 DNA is TGTGCCAGCAGCTCCACGACTAGCGGGGGCACAGATACGCAGTATTTT. Amino acids: CASSSTTSGGTDTQYF. The chain joins TRBV7-9 to TRBJ2-3; 11 bases match TRBD2. CDR1 is SEHNR, CDR2 FQNEAQ, per germline (reference sequence). V lost 4 bases to trimming and J lost 1 base; unmatched junction nucleotides: 4. The CDR3 consists of 16 residues.

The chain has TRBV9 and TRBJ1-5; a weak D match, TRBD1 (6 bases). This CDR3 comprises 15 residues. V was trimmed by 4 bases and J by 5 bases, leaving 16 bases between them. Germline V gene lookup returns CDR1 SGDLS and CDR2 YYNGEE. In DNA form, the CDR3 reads TGTGCCAGCAGCCTAATAGTCAGGGGCCATCAGCCCCAGCATTTT. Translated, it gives CASSLIVRGHQPQHF. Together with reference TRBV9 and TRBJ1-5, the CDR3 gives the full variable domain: DSGVTQTPKHLITATGQRVTLRCSPRSGDLSVYWYQQSLDQGLQFLIQYYNGEERAKGNILERFSAQQFPDLHSELNLSSLELGDSALYFCASSLIVRGHQPQHFGDGTRLSIL.

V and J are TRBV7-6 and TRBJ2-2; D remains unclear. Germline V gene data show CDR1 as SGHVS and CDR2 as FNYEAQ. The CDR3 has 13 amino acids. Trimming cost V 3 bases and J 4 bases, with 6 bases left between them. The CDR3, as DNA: TGTGCCAGCAGCTTTGGTACCACCGGGGAGCTGTTTTTT. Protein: CASSFGTTGELFF.

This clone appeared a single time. This CDR3 reads CAISSAGGETQYF. In nucleotides, the CDR3 is TGTGCCATCAGTAGCGCGGGAGGGGAGACCCAGTACTTC. This chain links TRBV10-3 with TRBJ2-5, with 9 bases matching TRBD2. Germline CDR1 reads ENHRY; CDR2 reads SYGVKD. CDR3 length: 13 amino acids. Trimming cost V 5 bases and J 5 bases; bases outside gene matches: 3.

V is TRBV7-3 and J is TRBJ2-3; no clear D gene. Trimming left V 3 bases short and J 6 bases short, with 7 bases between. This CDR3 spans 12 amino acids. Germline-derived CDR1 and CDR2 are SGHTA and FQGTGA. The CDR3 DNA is TGTGCCAGCAGCTTTTCTGGGGATACGCAGTATTTT. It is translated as CASSFSGDTQYF.

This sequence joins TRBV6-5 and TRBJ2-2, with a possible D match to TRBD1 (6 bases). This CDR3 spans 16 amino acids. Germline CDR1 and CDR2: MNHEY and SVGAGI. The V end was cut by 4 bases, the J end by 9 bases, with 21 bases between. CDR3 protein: CASSLFSGTNGRELFF. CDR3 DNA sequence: TGTGCCAGCAGTTTGTTCTCCGGGACAAACGGCCGGGAGCTGTTTTTT.

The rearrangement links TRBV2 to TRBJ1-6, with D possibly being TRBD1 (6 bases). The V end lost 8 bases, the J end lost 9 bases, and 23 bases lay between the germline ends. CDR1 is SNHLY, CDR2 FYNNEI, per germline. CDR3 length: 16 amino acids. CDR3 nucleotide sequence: TGTGCCAGCGGAGCCCTAACGGGGGGCTCTGGTTCACCCCTCCACTTT. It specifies CASGALTGGSGSPLHF.